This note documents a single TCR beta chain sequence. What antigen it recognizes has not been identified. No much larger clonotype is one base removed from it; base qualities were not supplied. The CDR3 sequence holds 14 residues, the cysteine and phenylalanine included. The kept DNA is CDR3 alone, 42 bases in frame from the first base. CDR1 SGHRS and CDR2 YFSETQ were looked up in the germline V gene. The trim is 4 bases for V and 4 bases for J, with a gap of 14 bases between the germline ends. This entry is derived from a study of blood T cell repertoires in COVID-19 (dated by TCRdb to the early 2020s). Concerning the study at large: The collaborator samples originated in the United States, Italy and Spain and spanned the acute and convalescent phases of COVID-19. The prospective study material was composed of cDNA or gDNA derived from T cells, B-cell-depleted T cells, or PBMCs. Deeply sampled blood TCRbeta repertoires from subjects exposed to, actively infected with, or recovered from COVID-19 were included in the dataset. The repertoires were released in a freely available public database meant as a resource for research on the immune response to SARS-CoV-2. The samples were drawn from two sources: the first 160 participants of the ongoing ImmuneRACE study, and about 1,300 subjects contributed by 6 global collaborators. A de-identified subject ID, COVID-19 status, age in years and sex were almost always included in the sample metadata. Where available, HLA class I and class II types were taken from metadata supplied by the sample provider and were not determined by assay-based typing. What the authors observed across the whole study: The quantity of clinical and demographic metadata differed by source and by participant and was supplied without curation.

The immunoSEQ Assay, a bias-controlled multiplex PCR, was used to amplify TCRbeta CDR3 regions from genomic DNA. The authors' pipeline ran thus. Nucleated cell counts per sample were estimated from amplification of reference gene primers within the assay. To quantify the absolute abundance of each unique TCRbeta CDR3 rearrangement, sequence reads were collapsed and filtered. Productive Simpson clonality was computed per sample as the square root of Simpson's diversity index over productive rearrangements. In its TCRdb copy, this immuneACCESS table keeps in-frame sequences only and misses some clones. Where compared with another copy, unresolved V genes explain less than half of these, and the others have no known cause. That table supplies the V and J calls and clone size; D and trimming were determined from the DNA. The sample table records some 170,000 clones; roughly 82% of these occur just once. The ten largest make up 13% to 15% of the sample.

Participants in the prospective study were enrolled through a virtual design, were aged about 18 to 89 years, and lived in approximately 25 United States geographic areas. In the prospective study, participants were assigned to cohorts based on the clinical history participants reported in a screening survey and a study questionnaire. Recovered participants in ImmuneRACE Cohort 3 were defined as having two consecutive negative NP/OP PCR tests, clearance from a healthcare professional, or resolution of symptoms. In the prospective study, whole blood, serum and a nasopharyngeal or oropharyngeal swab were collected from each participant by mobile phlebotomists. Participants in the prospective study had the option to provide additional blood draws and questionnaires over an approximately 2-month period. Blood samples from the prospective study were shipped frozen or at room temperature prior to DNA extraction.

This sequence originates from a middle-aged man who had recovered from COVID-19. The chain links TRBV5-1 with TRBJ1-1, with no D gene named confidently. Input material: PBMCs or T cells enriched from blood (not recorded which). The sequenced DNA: TGCGCCAGCAGCGCCCACCCGGGGAGCACTGAAGCTTTCTTT. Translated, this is CASSAHPGSTEAFF. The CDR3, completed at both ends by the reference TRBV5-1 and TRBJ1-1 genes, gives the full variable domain KAGVTQTPRYLIKTRGQQVTLSCSPISGHRSVSWYQQTPGQGLQFLFEYFSETQRNKGNFPGRFSGRQFSNSRSEMNVSTLELGDSALYLCASSAHPGSTEAFFGQGTRLTVV.